These T cell receptor beta chains were read from a single sample in a study of metastatic and nonmetastatic thyroid tumors. Through MiXCR, TCRdb re-clonotyped the PCR reads. This sample yields several thousand clones, of which less than 35% are seen a single time; roughly 10% belongs to the top ten. Material: tumor tissue. These receptors were collected from a female donor with papillary thyroid cancer or a benign thyroid nodule (not recorded which). Some clones in this sample may be carry-over from other donors' samples. Each CDR3 is given with its conserved first and last residue. The order of the fields is J gene, V gene, D gene, clone size, CDR3 DNA, CDR3 protein. D genes are given only for firm matches. Size is stated for part of the rows, as once, few or many counts, or as a class when the clone is expanded.

J: TRBJ2-1; V: TRBV3-1; D: NA; size: few; DNA: TGTGCCAGCAGCCAAGATCGTAGTGGGAGTTCGAGCTCCTACAATGAGCAGTTCTTC; CDR3: CASSQDRSGSSSSYNEQFF
J: TRBJ2-7; V: TRBV5-1; D: TRBD1; size: NA; DNA: TGCGCCAGCAGCGCAACCGGGACAGTATACGAGCAGTACTTC; CDR3: CASSATGTVYEQYF
J: TRBJ2-5; V: TRBV18; D: NA; size: NA; DNA: TGTGCCAGCTCACCAGAGGAGACCCAGTACTTC; CDR3: CASSPEETQYF
J: TRBJ2-2; V: TRBV20-1; D: NA; size: NA; DNA: TGCAGTGCTAGAGATTTCGGGAGTAGTAGAACCGGGGAGCTGTTTTTT; CDR3: CSARDFGSSRTGELFF
J: TRBJ2-1; V: TRBV7-2; D: NA; size: NA; DNA: TGTGCCAGCAGCTCGACAGGGAGGTGGGGTGAGCAGTTCTTC; CDR3: CASSSTGRWGEQFF
J: TRBJ2-1; V: TRBV5-1; D: TRBD1; size: NA; DNA: TGCGCCAGCAGCTCTTACCCCGGCAGGGGGTGGAATGAGCAGTTCTTC; CDR3: CASSSYPGRGWNEQFF
J: TRBJ1-2; V: TRBV27; D: NA; size: NA; DNA: TGTGCCAGCAGTTTCGGGCCCTCCAAATATGGCTACACCTTC; CDR3: CASSFGPSKYGYTF
J: TRBJ1-2; V: TRBV12-3/TRBV12-4; D: NA; size: large; DNA: TGTGCCAGCAGATCAAGCCAGGGGACCTATGGCTACACCTTC; CDR3: CASRSSQGTYGYTF
J: TRBJ1-1; V: TRBV5-1; D: NA; size: many; DNA: TGCGCCAGCAGCTTGGGGTGGGGGGCGCGTGGGGCTGAAGCTTTCTTT; CDR3: CASSLGWGARGAEAFF
J: TRBJ2-1; V: TRBV7-8; D: TRBD1; size: NA; DNA: TGTGCCAGCAGCCCAAGGACAGGGAGGTGGGGTGAACAGTTCTTC; CDR3: CASSPRTGRWGEQFF
J: TRBJ2-5; V: TRBV2; D: TRBD1; size: many; DNA: TGTGCCAGCGCCTCGGGACAGCTCCTCCCGGGGACCCAGTACTTC; CDR3: CASASGQLLPGTQYF
J: TRBJ2-1; V: TRBV28; D: NA; size: NA; DNA: TGTGCCAGCGGATACAGTGAGCAGTTCTTC; CDR3: CASGYSEQFF
J: TRBJ1-3; V: TRBV28; D: TRBD1; size: medium-sized; DNA: TGTGCCAGCAGAGGGGGCGGAGGTGGAAACACCATATATTTT; CDR3: CASRGGGGGNTIYF
J: TRBJ1-5; V: TRBV20-1; D: TRBD1; size: NA; DNA: TGCAGTGCTAGAGGGTTGGGACAGACTAGCAATCAGCCCCAGCATTTT; CDR3: CSARGLGQTSNQPQHF
J: TRBJ2-7; V: TRBV20-1; D: TRBD2; size: medium-sized; DNA: TGCAGTGCTCCCTCGACTAGCGGCCAGGGGTACGAGCAGTACTTC; CDR3: CSAPSTSGQGYEQYF
J: TRBJ2-3; V: TRBV11-2; D: NA; size: many; DNA: TGTGCCAGCAGCTTATTGGATACGCAGTATTTT; CDR3: CASSLLDTQYF
J: TRBJ1-1; V: TRBV9; D: NA; size: NA; DNA: TGTGCCAGCAGTAAGGGCGGCACTGAAGCTTTCTTT; CDR3: CASSKGGTEAFF
J: TRBJ2-5; V: TRBV7-6; D: TRBD2; size: NA; DNA: TGTGCCAGCAGCTTAGGACTAGCGGGAGAGGGAGAGACCCAGTACTTC; CDR3: CASSLGLAGEGETQYF
J: TRBJ1-2; V: TRBV6-5; D: NA; size: few; DNA: TGTGCCAGCAGTTACTTTGGGTCCTCGTCGGGCGGCTACACCTTC; CDR3: CASSYFGSSSGGYTF
J: TRBJ2-7; V: TRBV18; D: NA; size: NA; DNA: TGTGCCAGCTCACGTACAGGGCCCGGCAGTGGGCAGTACTTC; CDR3: CASSRTGPGSGQYF
J: TRBJ1-3; V: TRBV5-1; D: NA; size: NA; DNA: TGCGCCAGCAGCTTGGTGGGTGCCTCTGGAAACACCATATATTTT; CDR3: CASSLVGASGNTIYF
J: TRBJ2-7; V: TRBV11-2; D: NA; size: NA; DNA: TGTGCCAGCAGCCCAACAGGGACGACCTACGAGCAGTACTTC; CDR3: CASSPTGTTYEQYF